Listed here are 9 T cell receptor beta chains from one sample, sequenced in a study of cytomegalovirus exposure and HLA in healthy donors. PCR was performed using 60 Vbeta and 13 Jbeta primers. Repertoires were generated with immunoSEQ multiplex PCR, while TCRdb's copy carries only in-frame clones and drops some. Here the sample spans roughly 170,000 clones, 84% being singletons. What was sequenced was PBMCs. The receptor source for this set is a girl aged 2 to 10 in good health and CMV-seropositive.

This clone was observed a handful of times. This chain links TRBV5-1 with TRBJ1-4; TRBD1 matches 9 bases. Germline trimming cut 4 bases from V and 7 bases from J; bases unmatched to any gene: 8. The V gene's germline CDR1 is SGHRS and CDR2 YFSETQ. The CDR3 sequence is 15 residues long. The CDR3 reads CASSPRTGVSEKLFF. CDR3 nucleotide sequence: TGCGCCAGCAGCCCCAGGACAGGGGTGAGTGAAAAACTGTTTTTT. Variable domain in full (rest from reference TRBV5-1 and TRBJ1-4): KAGVTQTPRYLIKTRGQQVTLSCSPISGHRSVSWYQQTPGQGLQFLFEYFSETQRNKGNFPGRFSGRQFSNSRSEMNVSTLELGDSALYLCASSPRTGVSEKLFFGSGTQLSVL.

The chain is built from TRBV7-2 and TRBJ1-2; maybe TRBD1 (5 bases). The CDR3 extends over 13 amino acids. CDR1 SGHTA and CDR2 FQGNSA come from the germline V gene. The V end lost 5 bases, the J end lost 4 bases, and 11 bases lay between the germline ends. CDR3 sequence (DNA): TGTGCCAGCAGCAAGGGGTGGATCTATGGCTACACCTTC. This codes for CASSKGWIYGYTF.

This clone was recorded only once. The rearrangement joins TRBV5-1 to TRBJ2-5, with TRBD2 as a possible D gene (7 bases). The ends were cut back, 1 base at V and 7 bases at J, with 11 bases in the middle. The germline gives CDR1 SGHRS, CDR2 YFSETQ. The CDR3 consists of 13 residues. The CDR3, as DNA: TGCGCCAGCAGCTTGTCAGGGGAGGGGACCCAGTACTTC. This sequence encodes CASSLSGEGTQYF.

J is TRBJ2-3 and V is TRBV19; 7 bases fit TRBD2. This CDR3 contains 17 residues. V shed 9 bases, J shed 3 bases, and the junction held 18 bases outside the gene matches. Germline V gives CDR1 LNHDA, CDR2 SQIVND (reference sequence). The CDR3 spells CARIIGVWGGRTDTQYF. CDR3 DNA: TGTGCCAGGATTATAGGGGTGTGGGGGGGAAGGACAGATACGCAGTATTTT.

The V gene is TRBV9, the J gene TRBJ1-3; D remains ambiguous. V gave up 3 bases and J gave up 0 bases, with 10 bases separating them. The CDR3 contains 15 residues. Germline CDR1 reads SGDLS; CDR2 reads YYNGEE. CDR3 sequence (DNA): TGTGCCAGCAGCGGGAGTAAGGTCTCTGGAAACACCATATATTTT. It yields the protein CASSGSKVSGNTIYF.

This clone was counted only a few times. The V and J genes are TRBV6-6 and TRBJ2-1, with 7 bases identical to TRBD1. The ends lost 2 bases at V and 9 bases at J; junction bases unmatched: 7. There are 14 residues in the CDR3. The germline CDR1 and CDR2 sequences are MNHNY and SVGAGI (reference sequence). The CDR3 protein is CASSYETGWVEQFF. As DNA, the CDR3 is TGTGCCAGCAGTTACGAGACAGGGTGGGTTGAGCAGTTCTTC.

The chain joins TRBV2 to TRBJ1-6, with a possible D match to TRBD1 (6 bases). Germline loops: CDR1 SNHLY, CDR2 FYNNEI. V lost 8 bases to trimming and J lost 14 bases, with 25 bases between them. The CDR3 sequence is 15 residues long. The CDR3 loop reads CASQKPGTPLSSLHF. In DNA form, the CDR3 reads TGTGCCAGCCAAAAGCCGGGGACACCCCTATCGTCCCTCCACTTT.

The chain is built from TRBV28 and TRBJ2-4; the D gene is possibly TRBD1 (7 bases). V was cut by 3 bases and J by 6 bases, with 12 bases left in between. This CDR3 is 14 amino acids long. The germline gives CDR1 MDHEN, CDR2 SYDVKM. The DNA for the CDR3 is TGTGCCAGCAGTTTGCCGCAGGGGGGAAACATTCAGTACTTC. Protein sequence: CASSLPQGGNIQYF.

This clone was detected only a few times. In DNA, the CDR3 is TGTGCCAGCAGTGTACGTACAGGTTATTCCTACGAGCAGTACTTC. It is translated as CASSVRTGYSYEQYF. The chain recombines TRBV6-1 with TRBJ2-7, with D perhaps matching TRBD1 (5 bases). Per the germline V gene, CDR1 is MNHNS and CDR2 is SASEGT. The CDR3 has 15 residues. V dropped 4 bases and J dropped 1 base, with 14 bases sitting between them.